The sequence of this T cell receptor (beta chain) was determined in a study of shared clonotypes between healthy human individuals. Here immunoSEQ multiplex PCR was the method, and the copy in TCRdb shows in-frame clones only, minus some. The repertoire holds some 1.4 million clones, with more than 95% as singletons. Only Caucasian adults living in Nashville, Tennessee made up the donor group. The germline V gene encodes CDR1 SEHNR and CDR2 FQNEAQ (reference sequence). The CDR3 is made up of 14 amino acids. V gave up 5 bases and J gave up 5 bases; unmatched junction bases: 8. The specimen was naive CD4+ T cells sorted from blood. Subset specified: CD45RA+ positively selected. The chain joins TRBV7-9 to TRBJ1-1; 7 bases agree with TRBD1. This receptor was taken from a man aged 25 to 45 in good health. The CDR3 DNA sequence: TGTGCCAGCAGCCGGGACAGCGGTTGGACTGAAGCTTTCTTT. Translating gives CASSRDSGWTEAFF.